This is a list of T cell receptor beta chains from one sample in a study of blood T cell repertoires in COVID-19. Assay: immunoSEQ multiplex PCR; the TCRdb copy retains only in-frame clones and omits some. The repertoire includes fewer than 150,000 clones, more than 60% of them detected once, and less than 7.5% sits in the top ten. Source material: peripheral blood. These receptor sequences come from a man between 65 and 80 years old with acute or convalescent COVID-19. Each CDR3 is given with its conserved first and last residue. The D gene is left open where the match is weak. Size is stated for part of the rows, as once, few or many counts, or as a class when the clone is expanded.

v_gene,j_gene,d_gene,abundance,CDR3nt,CDR3aa
TRBV2,TRBJ2-2,TRBD1,few,TGTGCCAGCAACGGACAGGGCCGGACCGGGGAGCTGTTTTTT,CASNGQGRTGELFF
TRBV27,TRBJ2-5,TRBD2,NA,TGTGCCAGCAGTTCTTTAGCGGGAGGGCGGGAGACCCAGTACTTC,CASSSLAGGRETQYF
TRBV6-6,TRBJ2-7,TRBD1,NA,TGTGCCAGCAGTCCTGGCCAGGGGGCTTACGAGCAGTACTTC,CASSPGQGAYEQYF
TRBV2,TRBJ2-3,NA,NA,TGTGCCAGCAGTGGTACCGGGGGACTTAGCACAGATACGCAGTATTTT,CASSGTGGLSTDTQYF
TRBV5-1,TRBJ1-3,NA,NA,TGCGCCAGCAGCCGGGGGGGCAGTACAGGAAACACCATATATTTT,CASSRGGSTGNTIYF
TRBV12-3/TRBV12-4,TRBJ1-5,NA,NA,TGTGCCAGCAGTTTCGCGGGGGGGCAGCCCCAGCATTTT,CASSFAGGQPQHF
TRBV7-9,TRBJ1-5,NA,NA,TGTGCCAGCAGCTTCGGGGGGCAAAGACAGCCCCAGCATTTT,CASSFGGQRQPQHF
TRBV18,TRBJ1-2,NA,NA,TGTGCCAGCTCACCCGACTACCCCAGGTGGTATGGCTACACCTTC,CASSPDYPRWYGYTF
TRBV27,TRBJ1-2,TRBD1,few,TGTGCCAGCAGCGAACAGGGGAACTATGGCTACACCTTC,CASSEQGNYGYTF
TRBV5-1,TRBJ2-7,TRBD1,NA,TGCGCCAGCAGCTTGGAAAGGATAGGGACAGAGCCCAACGAGCAGTACTTC,CASSLERIGTEPNEQYF
TRBV28,TRBJ2-2,TRBD2,few,TGTGCCAGCGAAAAGCGGGAGAAAACCGGGGAGCTGTTTTTT,CASEKREKTGELFF
TRBV7-3,TRBJ2-3,TRBD2,NA,TGTGCCAGCAGCGTTAGCGGGAGTGCAGATACGCAGTATTTT,CASSVSGSADTQYF
TRBV3-1/TRBV3-2,TRBJ1-1,NA,few,TGTGCCAGCAGCCAAGGGGGGGGGATTGAAGCTTTCTTT,CASSQGGGIEAFF
TRBV14,TRBJ2-3,NA,NA,TGTGCCAGCAGCCAAGATCGTGGGAGGCCTTCAGATACGCAGTATTTT,CASSQDRGRPSDTQYF
TRBV5-1,TRBJ1-4,NA,NA,TGCGCCAGCAGCTTGGATATCAGTAATGAAAAACTGTTTTTT,CASSLDISNEKLFF
TRBV4-2,TRBJ2-5,TRBD2,NA,TGTGCCAGCAGCCTAGCGGGGGGGCGAGAGACCCAGTACTTC,CASSLAGGRETQYF
TRBV7-5,TRBJ2-5,NA,once,TGTGCCAGAATCCATCCCGGGACTAGCGGGAGGGCCCGACTGCCAGAGACCCAGTACTTC,CARIHPGTSGRARLPETQYF
TRBV30,TRBJ1-1,NA,NA,TGTGCCTGGAGTGTATTACAGGGTACCACTGAAGCTTTCTTT,CAWSVLQGTTEAFF
TRBV18,TRBJ1-6,NA,NA,TGTGCCAGCTCAACGGTGAACGATAATTCACCCCTCCACTTT,CASSTVNDNSPLHF
TRBV27,TRBJ2-1,NA,NA,TGTGCCAGCGTTGGGGCGGGGGCCCCCTCCTACAATGAGCAGTTCTTC,CASVGAGAPSYNEQFF
TRBV29-1,TRBJ2-7,TRBD2,NA,TGCAGCGTTGACCCTAGCGGGAACGAGCAGTACTTC,CSVDPSGNEQYF
TRBV10-3,TRBJ1-1,TRBD1,once,TGTGCCATCAGTGTACAGGGGGTGAACACTGAAGCTTTCTTT,CAISVQGVNTEAFF
TRBV15,TRBJ2-1,TRBD2,few,TGTGCCACCAGCAGAGACTGGACTAGCGGATACAATGAGCAGTTCTTC,CATSRDWTSGYNEQFF
TRBV19,TRBJ2-6,TRBD1,NA,TGTGCCAGTACCCGCCGGGACAGGGGCGAATTGTCTGGGGCCAACGTCCTGACTTTC,CASTRRDRGELSGANVLTF
TRBV2,TRBJ2-3,TRBD1,NA,TGTGCCAGCAAAGAAAGAAAACGGACAGGGAAGACAGATACGCAGTATTTT,CASKERKRTGKTDTQYF
TRBV19,TRBJ1-6,TRBD1,once,TGTGCCAGTAGTATAGATGCGGGGACAGGGGCCGGACCCCTCCACTTT,CASSIDAGTGAGPLHF
TRBV4-2,TRBJ2-4,TRBD2,NA,TGTGCCAGCAGCCAAGAGGGACTAGCGGGGGGGCTAGCCAAAAACATTCAGTACTTC,CASSQEGLAGGLAKNIQYF
TRBV7-9,TRBJ2-1,TRBD1,few,TGTGCCAGCACCAAGACAGGGACCAACTTGGATGAGCAGTTCTTC,CASTKTGTNLDEQFF